The rows below give T cell receptor beta chains drawn from one sample of a study of blood T cells in healthy people across ages. Each CDR3 protein is one row after TCRdb ran MiXCR on the 5' RACE reads. Of 550,000 to 650,000 distinct CDR3 sequences listed, about 29% were seen once; the top ten hold 3% to 4%. These data were also reused for a study on T cells of mothers and their children.

The sequenced sample consisted of blood. All receptors come from a boy between 2 and 10 years old in good health. The CDR3 runs from the conserved cysteine through the conserved F or W. D genes are given only for firm matches. Expanded clones get a size class; other rows say once, few or many, or leave the size out.

TRBV9,TRBJ2-2,-,-,TGTGCCAGCAGCGCTACCCCGACCACCGGGGAGCTGTTTTTT,CASSATPTTGELFF
TRBV7-9,TRBJ2-4,-,-,TGTGCCAGCAGCTTATATAGTGGTAGACTAGCCAAAAACATTCAGTACTTC,CASSLYSGRLAKNIQYF
TRBV12-3/TRBV12-4,TRBJ2-1,TRBD2,-,TGTGCCAGCACCCTAGCGGGGGTCAATGAGCAGTTCTTC,CASTLAGVNEQFF
TRBV12-3/TRBV12-4,TRBJ2-6,TRBD1,few,TGTGCCAGTAGTCCCGGGACAGGTAGGGCCAACGTCCTGACTTTC,CASSPGTGRANVLTF
TRBV19,TRBJ1-4,-,-,TGTGCCAGTAGTATCCAGGGCGCTGAAAAACTGTTTTTT,CASSIQGAEKLFF
TRBV4-1,TRBJ2-1,-,once,TGCGCCAGCAGCCAACGAATTCTCGGGTCCAACAATGAGCAGTTCTTC,CASSQRILGSNNEQFF
TRBV10-2,TRBJ2-3,-,-,TGCGCCAGCAGTGAGTCCCGGGGAGTCGGTACGCAGTATTTT,CASSESRGVGTQYF
TRBV5-1,TRBJ2-3,-,-,TGCGCCAGCACCCCTTCCGGGACACCGAGCACAGATACGCAGTATTTT,CASTPSGTPSTDTQYF
TRBV2,TRBJ2-5,-,-,TGTGCCAGCAGTGTGCTCGCTGGCCAAGAGACCCAGTACTTC,CASSVLAGQETQYF
TRBV7-2,TRBJ2-5,TRBD2,few,TGTGCCAGCAGCTTAGAAGGAGTAGCGGGAGGACGAGAGACCCAGTACTTC,CASSLEGVAGGRETQYF
TRBV10-3,TRBJ2-7,-,-,TGTGCCACCGGGTCGTCAGGACCCTACGAGCAGTACTTC,CATGSSGPYEQYF
TRBV6-6,TRBJ1-4,TRBD1,once,TGTGCCAGCAGTTCCCACAGGGGTGGAGACGAAAAACTGTTTTTT,CASSSHRGGDEKLFF
TRBV6-5,TRBJ2-1,-,few,TGTGCCAGCAGTTCTCTCGGACTTTTTTATCCCAATGAGCAGTTCTTC,CASSSLGLFYPNEQFF
TRBV5-5,TRBJ2-4,-,-,TGTGCCAGCAGTCCCCATGGTCCGTTGAGCAAAAACATTCAGTACTTC,CASSPHGPLSKNIQYF
TRBV18,TRBJ2-4,-,-,TGTGCCAGCTCACCTTCGGAGCAAGTAGCCAAAAACATTCAGTACTTC,CASSPSEQVAKNIQYF
TRBV27,TRBJ2-5,-,few,TGTGCCAGCAAGAGCCGGGGCGCCGAGACCCAGTACTTC,CASKSRGAETQYF
TRBV12-3/TRBV12-4,TRBJ2-1,-,-,TGTGCCAGCATGGACCCGCGTGTAGATGAGCAGTTCTTC,CASMDPRVDEQFF
TRBV20-1,TRBJ2-5,-,few,TGCAGTGCTAGCCAATCTTCACAGGGACCGTACCAAGAGACCCAGTACTTC,CSASQSSQGPYQETQYF
TRBV7-9,TRBJ2-1,TRBD2,-,TGTGCCAGCACTACTAGCGGGGGTCACAATGAGCAGTTCTTC,CASTTSGGHNEQFF
TRBV7-9,TRBJ1-3,-,many,TGTGCCAGCAGCTTAGTGACACCCGGAAACACCATATATTTT,CASSLVTPGNTIYF
TRBV7-9,TRBJ2-3,-,-,TGTGCCAGCAGCCCTGCGGAAGGGCCGTACCGAGATACGCAGTATTTT,CASSPAEGPYRDTQYF
TRBV11-2,TRBJ1-5,-,-,TGTGCCAGCAGCCCGACAGTAGGCAATCAGCCCCAGCATTTT,CASSPTVGNQPQHF
TRBV20-1,TRBJ2-5,-,-,TGCAGTGCTAGCCCACCGGGGAAGGAGACCCAGTACTTC,CSASPPGKETQYF
TRBV11-2,TRBJ2-1,-,-,TGTGCCAGCAGCTCCGAAGGCACAGCCGTAAATGAGCAGTTCTTC,CASSSEGTAVNEQFF
TRBV10-3,TRBJ2-2,TRBD2,few,TGTGCCATCAGTGAGGTAGCGGGAGTTGCTACCGGGGAGCTGTTTTTT,CAISEVAGVATGELFF
TRBV2,TRBJ1-1,-,-,TGTGCCAGCAGCGCCCGGGGGAGGACTGAAGCTTTCTTT,CASSARGRTEAFF
TRBV10-3,TRBJ2-7,TRBD2,few,TGTGCCATCACCTCGGGACTAGCGGACTACGAGCAGTACTTC,CAITSGLADYEQYF
TRBV20-1,TRBJ2-1,-,-,TGCACCGCTAACCGGGGGGCAAGGAATGAGCAGTTCTTC,CTANRGARNEQFF
TRBV20-1,TRBJ2-1,TRBD2,-,TGCAGTTCCCGACTAGCGATTACCAATGAGCAGTTCTTC,CSSRLAITNEQFF
TRBV20-1,TRBJ2-3,-,few,TGCAGTGCTAGAGATCGGCTGTTGGTGGGCACAGATACGCAGTATTTT,CSARDRLLVGTDTQYF
TRBV29-1,TRBJ2-3,TRBD2,few,TGCAGCGTTGAAACTAGCGGCAACACAGATACGCAGTATTTT,CSVETSGNTDTQYF
TRBV2,TRBJ2-2,-,-,TGTGCCAGCCTTGGCAGAACGAACACCGGGGAGCTGTTTTTT,CASLGRTNTGELFF
TRBV29-1,TRBJ2-7,-,few,TGCAGCGTTGAGTCGAAGGATTACGAGCAGTACTTC,CSVESKDYEQYF
TRBV12-5,TRBJ1-4,TRBD1,-,TGTGCTAGTGGTCTGGGGACGGGACAGAATGAAAAACTGTTTTTT,CASGLGTGQNEKLFF
TRBV15,TRBJ1-2,-,-,TGTGCCACCAGCCCGGGGGATGGCTATGGCTACACCTTC,CATSPGDGYGYTF
TRBV7-8,TRBJ2-7,TRBD2,-,TGTGCCAGCAGCTTCACCGGGACTACCTGGTCCCACGAGCAGTACTTC,CASSFTGTTWSHEQYF
TRBV28,TRBJ1-6,-,-,TGTGCCAGCAGTGCGAATAATTCACCCCTCCACTTT,CASSANNSPLHF
TRBV6-5,TRBJ2-7,-,-,TGTGCCAGCAGTTACTCGACAGCAAACTACGAGCAGTACTTC,CASSYSTANYEQYF
TRBV20-1,TRBJ1-3,-,-,TGCAGTTTTAAGCAGGGAGAAGGAAACACCATATATTTT,CSFKQGEGNTIYF
TRBV6-2/TRBV6-3,TRBJ2-7,TRBD2,once,TGTGCCAGCAGTTACGGGAGAGTGGCTAGCGGCTACGAGCAGTACTTC,CASSYGRVASGYEQYF
TRBV7-2,TRBJ2-5,TRBD2,-,TGTGCCAGCGCCCTGACTAGCGGGGGCCGTGGGGCCCAGTACTTC,CASALTSGGRGAQYF